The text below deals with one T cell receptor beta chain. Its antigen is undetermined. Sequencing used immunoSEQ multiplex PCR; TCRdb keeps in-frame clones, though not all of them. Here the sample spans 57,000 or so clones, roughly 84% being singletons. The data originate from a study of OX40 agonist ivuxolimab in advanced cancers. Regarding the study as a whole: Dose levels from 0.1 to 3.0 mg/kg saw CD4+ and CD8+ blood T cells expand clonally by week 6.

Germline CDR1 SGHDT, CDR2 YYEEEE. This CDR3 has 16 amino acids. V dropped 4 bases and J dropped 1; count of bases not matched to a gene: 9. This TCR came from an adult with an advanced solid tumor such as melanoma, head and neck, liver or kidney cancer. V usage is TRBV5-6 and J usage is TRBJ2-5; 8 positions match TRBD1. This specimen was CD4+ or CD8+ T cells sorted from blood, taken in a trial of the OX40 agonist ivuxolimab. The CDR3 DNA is TGTGCCAGCAGCCTCTCCGGGACAGGTGGCCAAGAGACCCAGTACTTC. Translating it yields CASSLSGTGGQETQYF.